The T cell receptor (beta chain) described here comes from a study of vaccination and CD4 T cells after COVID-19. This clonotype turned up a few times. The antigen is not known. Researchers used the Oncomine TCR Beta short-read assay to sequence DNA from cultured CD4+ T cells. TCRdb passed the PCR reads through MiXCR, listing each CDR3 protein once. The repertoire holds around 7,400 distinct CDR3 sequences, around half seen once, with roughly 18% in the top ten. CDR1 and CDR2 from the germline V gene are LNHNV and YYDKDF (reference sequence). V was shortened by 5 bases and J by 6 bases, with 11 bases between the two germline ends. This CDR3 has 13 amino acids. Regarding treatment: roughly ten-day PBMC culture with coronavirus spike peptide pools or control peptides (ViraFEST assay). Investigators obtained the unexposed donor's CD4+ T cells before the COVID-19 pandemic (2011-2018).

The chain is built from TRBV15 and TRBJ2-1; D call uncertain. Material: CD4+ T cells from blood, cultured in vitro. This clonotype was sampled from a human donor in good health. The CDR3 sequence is CATSPITTNEQFF. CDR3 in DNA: TGTGCCACCAGCCCGATCACCACCAATGAGCAGTTCTTC.